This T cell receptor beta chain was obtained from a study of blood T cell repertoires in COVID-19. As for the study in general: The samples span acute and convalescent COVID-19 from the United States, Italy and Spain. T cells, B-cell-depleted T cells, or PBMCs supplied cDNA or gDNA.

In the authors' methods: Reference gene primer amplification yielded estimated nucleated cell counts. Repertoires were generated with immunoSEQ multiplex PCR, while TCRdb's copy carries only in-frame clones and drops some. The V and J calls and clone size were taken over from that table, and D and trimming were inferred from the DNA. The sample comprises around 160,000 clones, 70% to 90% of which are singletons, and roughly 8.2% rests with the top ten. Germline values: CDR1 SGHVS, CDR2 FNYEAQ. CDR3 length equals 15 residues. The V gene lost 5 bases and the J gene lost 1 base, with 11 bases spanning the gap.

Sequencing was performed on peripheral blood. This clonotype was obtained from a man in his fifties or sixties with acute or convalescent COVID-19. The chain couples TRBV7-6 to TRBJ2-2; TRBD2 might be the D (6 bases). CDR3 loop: CASSTRTMNTGELFF. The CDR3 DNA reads TGTGCCAGCAGCACTCGGACTATGAACACCGGGGAGCTGTTTTTT.